These 9 T cell receptor beta chains were sequenced from one sample in a study of shared clonotypes between healthy human individuals. It was CD45RO-negative cells, positively selected for CCR7, that made up naive CD8 cells, with terminally differentiated effector memory CD45RA+ cells excluded. Some clones are missing from TCRdb's copy, which holds only in-frame ones; the method was immunoSEQ multiplex PCR. The sample shows millions of clones, about 95% of them seen only once. Material: naive CD8+ T cells sorted from blood. The receptors originated from a man aged 18 to 30 in good health.

With respect to this clone: Other DNA sequences in the sample encode the same CDR3. The chain couples TRBV27 to TRBJ2-2, with TRBD1 identical over 12 bases. The CDR3 is 15 amino acids. Trimming removed 3 bases from V and 6 bases from J; junction bases left unmatched: 2. CDR1 and CDR2 (germline): MNHEY, SMNVEV (reference sequence). The CDR3 DNA sequence: TGTGCCAGCAGTTTGGGACAGGGGGCGTCCGGGGAGCTGTTTTTT. Translating gives CASSLGQGASGELFF.

This clone was found once. The chain joins TRBV10-3 to TRBJ2-3; tentatively, D is TRBD1 or TRBD2 (6 bases each). The CDR3 has 13 amino acids. Trimming took 3 bases from V and 3 from J, leaving 7 bases between them. The V gene's germline CDR1 is ENHRY and CDR2 SYGVKD. CDR3 nucleotide sequence: TGTGCCATCAGTGAAGGGGGGACAGATACGCAGTATTTT. Translated, it gives CAISEGGTDTQYF.

The genes are TRBV4-3 and TRBJ2-3; 11 bases line up with TRBD2. The CDR3 consists of 16 residues. V was pared by 2 bases and J by 5 bases, with 6 bases of the junction left unmatched. CDR1 is LGHNA, CDR2 YSLEER, per germline. CDR3 loop: CASSQTLAGELDTQYF. CDR3 nucleotide sequence: TGCGCCAGCAGCCAAACACTAGCGGGAGAGTTAGATACGCAGTATTTT.

The rearrangement links TRBV19 to TRBJ2-1; no firm D call. V lost 7 bases to trimming and J lost 3 bases, with 10 bases between them. Germline CDR1 LNHDA, CDR2 SQIVND (reference sequence). This CDR3 contains 13 residues. The CDR3 DNA reads TGTGCCAGTACAGAGCCAGGCTACAATGAGCAGTTCTTC. Its translation: CASTEPGYNEQFF.

V is TRBV2 and J is TRBJ2-7, with unresolved D. V lost 4 bases and J lost 6, with 19 bases in between. The CDR3 sequence is 15 residues long. From germline, CDR1 is SNHLY and CDR2 FYNNEI. CDR3 sequence (DNA): TGTGCCAGCAGTGGTGTACATCGTAACCCAACCGAGCAGTACTTC. Protein: CASSGVHRNPTEQYF.

The rearrangement links TRBV2 to TRBJ2-2; TRBD2 matches at 9 bases. The CDR3 consists of 15 residues. Germline V gene data show CDR1 as SNHLY and CDR2 as FYNNEI. V lost 7 bases and J lost 3; bases outside the gene matches: 6. The CDR3 DNA reads as TGTGCCAGCATAGCGGGAGACGGTTACACCGGGGAGCTGTTTTTT. It specifies CASIAGDGYTGELFF.

This rearrangement joins TRBV4-1 to TRBJ2-7, with 9 bases that match TRBD1. This CDR3 comprises 18 residues. Germline V gene data show CDR1 as MGHRA and CDR2 as YSYEKL. The junction had 14 bases not matched to a gene; V was cut back by 4 bases and J by 1 base. CDR3 coding DNA: TGCGCCAGCAGCCCCTTTCTCCCCAGACAGGGGGTTTCCTACGAGCAGTACTTC. It yields the protein CASSPFLPRQGVSYEQYF.

The genes are TRBV29-1 and TRBJ2-7; 9 bases match TRBD2. Germline loops: CDR1 SQVTM, CDR2 ANQGSEA. Trimming at V came to 6 bases and at J to 3 bases, leaving 6 bases not matched to a gene. The CDR3 length is 13 residues. The CDR3 protein is CSVLAGNHYEQYF. Here the CDR3 DNA reads TGCAGCGTCCTAGCGGGGAATCACTACGAGCAGTACTTC.

This chain joins TRBV4-1 and TRBJ2-7; TRBD1 agrees at 8 bases. Germline V gene sequence: CDR1 MGHRA, CDR2 YSYEKL. The CDR3 totals 14 residues. V shed 1 base, J shed 6 bases, and the junction held 5 bases outside the gene matches. The CDR3 is CASSQGETGAEQYF. CDR3 sequence (DNA): TGCGCCAGCAGCCAAGGGGAGACAGGGGCCGAGCAGTACTTC.